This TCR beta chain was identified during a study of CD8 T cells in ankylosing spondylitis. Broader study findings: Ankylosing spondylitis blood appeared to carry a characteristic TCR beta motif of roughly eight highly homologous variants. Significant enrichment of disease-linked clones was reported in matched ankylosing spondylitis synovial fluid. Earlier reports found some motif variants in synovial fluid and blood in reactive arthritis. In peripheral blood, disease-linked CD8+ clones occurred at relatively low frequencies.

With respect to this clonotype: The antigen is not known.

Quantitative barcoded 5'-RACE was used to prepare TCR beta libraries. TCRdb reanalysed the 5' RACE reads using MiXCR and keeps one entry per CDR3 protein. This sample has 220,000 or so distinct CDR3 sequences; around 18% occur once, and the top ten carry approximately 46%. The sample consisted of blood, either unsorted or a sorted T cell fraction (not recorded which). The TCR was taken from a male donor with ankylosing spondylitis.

This CDR3 is CASSPSDYHEQYF. CDR3 DNA: TGTGCCAGCAGCCCATCCGATTATCACGAGCAGTACTTC. The chain joins TRBV14 to TRBJ2-7, with D unresolved. Trimming stripped 4 bases from V and 5 bases from J, with 12 bases between. The CDR3 extends over 13 amino acids. CDR1 and CDR2 from the germline V gene are SGHDN and FVKESK.